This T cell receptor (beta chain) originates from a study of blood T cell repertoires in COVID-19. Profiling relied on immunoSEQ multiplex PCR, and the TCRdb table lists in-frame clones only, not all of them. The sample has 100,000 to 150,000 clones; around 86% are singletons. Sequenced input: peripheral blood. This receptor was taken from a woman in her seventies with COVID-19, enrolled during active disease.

CDR3 region: CASSSRGLGVDYEQYF. For the CDR3, the DNA is TGTGCCAGCAGTTCCCGCGGGTTGGGAGTGGACTACGAGCAGTACTTC. The chain has TRBV28 and TRBJ2-7; D may be TRBD2 (5 bases). V lost 4 bases to trimming and J lost 3 bases, with 19 bases between them. In germline, CDR1 is MDHEN, CDR2 SYDVKM. The CDR3 sequence is 16 residues long.